These 3 T cell receptor beta chains were sequenced from one sample in a study of blood T cell repertoires in COVID-19 (dated by TCRdb to 2020 to 2022). Library preparation employed the immunoSEQ multiplex PCR assay. Sourced from immuneACCESS, this table was stored by TCRdb with only in-frame sequences that have V and J called. A share of the clones is absent; for the studies checked, an unresolved V gene accounts for under half, and the remainder has no known explanation. The sample has 280,000 or so clones on record, roughly 89% of them singletons. Roughly 2.9% of the sample is taken by the ten largest. Sequencing used PBMCs or T cells enriched from blood (not recorded which). The receptors come from a woman in her fifties or sixties who had been exposed to COVID-19.

This clone was counted only a few times. V is TRBV24-1 and J is TRBJ2-3, with 7 bases matching TRBD1. The CDR3 runs to 15 residues. V trimming: 1 base; J trimming: 1 base; junction bases outside the gene matches: 1. Per germline, CDR1 KGHDR and CDR2 SFDVKD. The CDR3 spells CATSDLTGGTDTQYF. CDR3 in DNA: TGTGCCACCAGTGATTTAACAGGGGGCACAGATACGCAGTATTTT.

About this clone: The DNA is omitted, as the CDR3 cannot be located on it reliably, and the CDR3 follows TCRdb's listing. The rearrangement joins TRBV6-5 to TRBJ1-1; the table gives TRBD1 as D, unverified against the DNA. The CDR3 is made up of 15 amino acids, end residues included. The germline V gene encodes CDR1 MNHEY and CDR2 SVGAGI. The CDR3 reads CASILGKDRKAEAFF.

The chain employs TRBV9 and TRBJ1-2, with D maybe TRBD1 (6 bases). Germline V gene data show CDR1 as SGDLS and CDR2 as YYNGEE. Between the trimmed V and J ends, which lost 3 bases and 8 bases, there was a span of 11 bases. The CDR3 covers 12 residues. CDR3 loop: CASSGSRGGYTF. The CDR3 DNA sequence: TGTGCCAGCAGCGGGTCCAGGGGAGGCTACACCTTC.